This T cell receptor (beta chain) derives from a study of CD8+ T cells in alopecia areata. Broader study findings: Alopecia totalis/universalis scalp especially showed more expanded CD8+ clones than normal scalp.

This clone was seen once. What it binds is not known. Sequencing relied on a cDNA template that was reverse transcribed from extracted RNA. Here immunoSEQ multiplex PCR was the method, and the copy in TCRdb shows in-frame clones only, minus some. The sample lists around 100,000 clones, 55% to 75% occurring once. The sample's treatment: oral pan-JAK inhibitor, 5-10 mg twice daily. The study team obtained lesional scalp punch biopsies and peripheral blood from alopecia areata patients. The CDR3 is made up of 14 amino acids. With 6 bases clipped from V and 10 bases from J, the junction kept 10 bases outside the gene matches. Germline V gene lookup returns CDR1 SEHNR and CDR2 FQNEAQ (reference sequence).

Material: CD8+ T cells sorted from blood, obtained at roughly week 58, from a patient treated with tofacitinib. The clonotype originates from a human donor with alopecia areata. The rearrangement uses TRBV7-9 and TRBJ1-4; 8 bases are shared with TRBD1. In DNA, the CDR3 is TGTGCCAGCAGAATGGGGACAGGCATCGGAAAACTGTTTTTT. Translation: CASRMGTGIGKLFF.